This T cell receptor beta chain is from a study of Tregs in tolerant kidney transplant recipients. The count of this clone is one. Its cognate antigen is unknown. Before regulatory T cell sorting, thawed PBMCs rested overnight at 37°C in about 190 IU/ml IL-2. Sequencing was performed with immunoSEQ multiplex PCR; in TCRdb, only in-frame clones are kept and a portion is missing. The sample gives 55,000 to 70,000 clones, 80% to 90% of which show up once; about 2% is in the top ten. Study outcomes and limitations: Antigen-driven expansion was suggested because donor-specific Tregs expanded more than all Tregs in tolerant patients.

Per germline, CDR1 MGHRA and CDR2 YSYEKL. The length of the CDR3 is 14 residues. Trimming cost V 3 bases and J 9 bases; bases outside gene matches: 10. The material sequenced was Tregs from blood, taken before the transplant. The chain is built from TRBV4-1 and TRBJ1-2, with TRBD1 matching 7 bases. The TCR sequence derives from a human donor who received a combined kidney and bone marrow transplant. The CDR3 sequence: CASSQSRQGLRYTF. CDR3 DNA sequence: TGCGCCAGCAGCCAGAGCCGACAGGGCTTACGCTACACCTTC.